This TCR beta chain was captured in a study of T-cell reconstitution after alpha-beta-depleted transplantation in children (dated by TCRdb to the mid-2010s). A note on the overall study: The study quantitatively tracked T-cell immune reconstitution after TCRalphabeta/CD19-depleted allogeneic hematopoietic cell transplantation in children using TCR repertoire profiling.

Libraries were built with PCR. TCRdb lists the instrument as Illumina HiSeq 2500. TCR libraries were prepared with molecular barcoding, using unique molecular identifiers to normalize TCRbeta repertoire quantification. TCRdb cleaned the public reads at Q25 with fastp, built clones with MiXCR and kept in-frame beta chains. Here each entry gathers all rows of one CDR3 protein and keeps the most common genes and DNA. Counted in this sample were some 530,000 distinct CDR3 sequences; around 13% of them appeared once. The top ten clonotypes cover about 6% of the sample. As for this clonotype: Which antigen it targets is not known. Base quality data are lacking; no much larger clone is found one base away.

Sequencing used PBMCs from the stem cell graft donor, obtained from the stem cell graft. The source of this sequence is a human donor who donated a stem cell graft to a child with combined immunodeficiency.

The CDR3 protein sequence reads: CASSIVHLTGPREQFF. The nucleotide sequence reads as follows: TGTGCCAGTAGTATAGTTCACCTGACAGGGCCAAGGGAGCAGTTCTTC. The sequence links TRBV19 to TRBJ2-1; 7 bases in between match TRBD1. Trimming leaves V shorter by 1 base and J shorter by 10 bases, with the junction holding 13 bases beyond the gene matches. For CDR1 and CDR2, the germline V gene (reference sequence) lists LNHDA and SQIVND. Measured from the cysteine to the phenylalanine, the CDR3 is 16 residues long. The CDR3 DNA has 48 bases and is translated from base 1.